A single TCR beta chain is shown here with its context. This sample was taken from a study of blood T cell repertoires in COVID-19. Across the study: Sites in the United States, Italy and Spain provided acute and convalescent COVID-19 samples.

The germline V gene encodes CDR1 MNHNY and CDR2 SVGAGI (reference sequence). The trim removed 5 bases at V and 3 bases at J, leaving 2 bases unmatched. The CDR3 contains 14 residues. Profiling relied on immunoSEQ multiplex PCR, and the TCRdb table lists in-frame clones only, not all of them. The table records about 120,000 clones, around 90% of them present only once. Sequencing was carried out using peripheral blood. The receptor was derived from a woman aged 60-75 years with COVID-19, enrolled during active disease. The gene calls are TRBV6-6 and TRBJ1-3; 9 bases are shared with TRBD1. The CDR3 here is CASSKGQGGNTIYF. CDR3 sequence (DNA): TGTGCCAGCAGTAAGGGACAGGGTGGAAACACCATATATTTT.